The present TCR beta chain was sequenced within a study of beta chain features in type 1 diabetes. Study results and limitations: Type 1 diabetes patients had TCRB CDR3s that were shorter (moderately but significantly so) in all four CD4+ subsets. The naive, central memory and Treg TCRB repertoires of patients appeared to be more similar to one another than those of healthy donors.

In germline, CDR1 is SGHNT, CDR2 YYREEE (reference sequence). The CDR3 contains 16 residues. Trimming removed 1 base at V and 0 bases at J, with 10 bases between. A note on this clone: The antigen is undetermined.

Reverse transcribing all isolated RNA meant expressed TCRB transcripts were sequenced. The table came from immunoSEQ multiplex PCR; TCRdb's copy has only in-frame clones and leaves some out. The top ten hold more than 0.015% of the sample, which has some 270,000 clones, 11% seen once. This clonotype was sampled from a young man with type 1 diabetes. Sequencing input: naive CD4+ T cells from blood. The J gene is TRBJ1-4, the V gene TRBV5-4; no clear D. The CDR3 DNA reads as TGTGCCAGCAGCTTGAGACGTGGAGCAACTAATGAAAAACTGTTTTTT. Translating gives CASSLRRGATNEKLFF.